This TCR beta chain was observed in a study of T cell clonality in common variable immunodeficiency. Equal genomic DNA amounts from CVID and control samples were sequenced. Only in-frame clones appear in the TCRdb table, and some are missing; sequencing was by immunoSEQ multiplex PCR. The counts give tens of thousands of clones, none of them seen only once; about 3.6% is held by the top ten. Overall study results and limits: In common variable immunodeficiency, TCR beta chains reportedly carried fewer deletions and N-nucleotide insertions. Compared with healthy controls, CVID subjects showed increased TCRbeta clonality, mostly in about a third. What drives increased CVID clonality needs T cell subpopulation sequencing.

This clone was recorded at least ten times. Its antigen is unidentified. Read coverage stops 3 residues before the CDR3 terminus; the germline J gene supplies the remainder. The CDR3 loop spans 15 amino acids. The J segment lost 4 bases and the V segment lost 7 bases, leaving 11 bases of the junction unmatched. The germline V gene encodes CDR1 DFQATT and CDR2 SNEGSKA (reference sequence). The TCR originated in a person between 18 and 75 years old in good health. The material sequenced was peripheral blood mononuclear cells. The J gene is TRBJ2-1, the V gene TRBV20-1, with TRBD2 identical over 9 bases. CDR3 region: CSDNRGRGMYNEQFF. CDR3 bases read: TGCAGTGACAATCGCGGGAGGGGGATGTACAATGAG.